This TCR beta chain was identified in a study of vaccination and CD4 T cells after COVID-19. Time point specified: late sampling 161 to 241 days after vaccination in a few convalescent patients. Documented treatment: roughly 10-day PBMC culture with coronavirus spike peptide pools or control peptides (ViraFEST assay). As concerns this clonotype: Antigen specificity is unknown.

The assay that was used to sequence DNA from cultured CD4+ T cells was the Oncomine TCR Beta short-read assay. In TCRdb, the PCR reads were re-called with MiXCR into one record per CDR3 protein. The profile shows about 23,000 distinct CDR3 sequences, about 45% of them singletons. This CDR3 spans 13 amino acids. Germline V lookup: CDR1 SGHAT, CDR2 FQNNGV. V was shortened by 0 bases and J by 10 bases, with 12 bases between the two germline ends. The sample here was CD4+ T cells from blood, cultured in vitro, taken about 7 months after SARS-CoV-2 vaccination. The receptor comes from a human donor who had recovered from COVID-19. V is TRBV11-2 and J is TRBJ1-1; possible D gene TRBD1, 5 bases. The chain's CDR3 is CASSLDRGDGAFF. The CDR3 bases are TGTGCCAGCAGCTTAGATAGGGGCGATGGAGCTTTCTTT.